What follows is one TCR beta chain and its context. V shed 5 bases, J shed 4 bases, and the junction held 7 bases outside the gene matches. The CDR3 spans 14 residues. Per the germline V gene, CDR1 is MNHEY and CDR2 is SVGAGI. The repertoire was sequenced with immunoSEQ multiplex PCR; TCRdb's copy has only in-frame clones and lacks some. Here the sample spans approximately 390,000 clones, 88% being singletons. This sample is drawn from a study of blood T cell repertoires in COVID-19. Across the study: Some COVID-19 samples were acute and others convalescent; all came from the United States, Italy and Spain. T cells, B-cell-depleted T cells, or PBMCs provided the cDNA or gDNA that served as material.

Adults between about 18 and 89 years of age took part from 20 to 25 US areas. Cohorts were determined from participant-reported clinical history. The specimen sequenced was PBMCs or T cells enriched from blood (not recorded which). The source is a woman aged 40 to 50 with acute COVID-19. The chain has TRBV6-5 and TRBJ1-2; 7 nucleotides agree with TRBD1. In DNA, the CDR3 is TGTGCCAGCAGTCGCCGCCGGGACAGCTATGGCTACACCTTC. The encoded protein is CASSRRRDSYGYTF.